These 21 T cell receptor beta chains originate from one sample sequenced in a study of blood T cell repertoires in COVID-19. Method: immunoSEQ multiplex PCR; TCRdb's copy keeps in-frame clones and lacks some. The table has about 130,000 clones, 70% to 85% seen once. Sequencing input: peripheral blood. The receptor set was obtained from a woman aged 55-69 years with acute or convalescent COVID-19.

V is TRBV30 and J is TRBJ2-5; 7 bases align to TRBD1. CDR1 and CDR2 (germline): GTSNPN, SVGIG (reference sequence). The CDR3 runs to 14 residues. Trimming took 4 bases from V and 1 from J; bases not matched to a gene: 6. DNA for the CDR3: TGTGCCTGGACATCCGGGACAGCCCAAGAGACCCAGTACTTC. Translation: CAWTSGTAQETQYF.

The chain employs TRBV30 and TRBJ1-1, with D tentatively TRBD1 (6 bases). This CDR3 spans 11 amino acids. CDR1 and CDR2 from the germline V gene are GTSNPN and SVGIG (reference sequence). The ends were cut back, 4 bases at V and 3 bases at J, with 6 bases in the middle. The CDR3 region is CAWNRDTEAFF. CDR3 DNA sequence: TGTGCCTGGAACAGGGACACTGAAGCTTTCTTT.

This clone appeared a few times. The DNA of the CDR3 is TGCGCCAGCATGGAGGAGGACGGAGCTAACTATGGCTACACCTTC. This gives the protein CASMEEDGANYGYTF. The rearrangement uses TRBV10-2 and TRBJ1-2; no definite D call. V lost 7 bases and J lost 0, with 15 bases in between. From germline, CDR1 is WSHSY and CDR2 SAAADI. The CDR3 spans 15 residues.

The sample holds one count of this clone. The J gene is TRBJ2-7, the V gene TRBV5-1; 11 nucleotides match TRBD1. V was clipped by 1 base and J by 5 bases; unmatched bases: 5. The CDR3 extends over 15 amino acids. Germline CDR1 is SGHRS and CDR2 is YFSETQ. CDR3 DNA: TGCGCCAGCAGCTTGATGGGACAGGGGGGCGACGAGCAGTACTTC. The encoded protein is CASSLMGQGGDEQYF.

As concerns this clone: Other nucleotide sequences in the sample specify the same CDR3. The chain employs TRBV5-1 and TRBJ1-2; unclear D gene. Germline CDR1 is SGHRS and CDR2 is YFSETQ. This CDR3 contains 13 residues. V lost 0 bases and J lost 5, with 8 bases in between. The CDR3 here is CASSLGAGYGYTF. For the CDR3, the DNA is TGCGCCAGCAGCTTGGGGGCGGGGTATGGCTACACCTTC.

The CDR3, as DNA: TGTGCCATCAGTGAGGACAGGTTAGAACCCCAGCATTTT. It codes for CAISEDRLEPQHF. The chain carries TRBV10-3 and TRBJ1-5, with D perhaps TRBD1 (6 bases). The CDR3 is made up of 13 amino acids. CDR1 is ENHRY, CDR2 SYGVKD, per germline. V was pared by 2 bases and J by 10 bases, with 12 bases between.

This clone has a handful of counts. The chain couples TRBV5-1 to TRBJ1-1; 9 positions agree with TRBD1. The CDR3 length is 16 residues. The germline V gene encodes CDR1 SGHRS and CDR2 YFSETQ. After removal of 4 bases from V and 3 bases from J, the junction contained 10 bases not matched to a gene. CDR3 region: CASSPGQGKAYTEAFF. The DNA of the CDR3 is TGCGCCAGCAGCCCTGGACAGGGGAAGGCGTACACTGAAGCTTTCTTT.

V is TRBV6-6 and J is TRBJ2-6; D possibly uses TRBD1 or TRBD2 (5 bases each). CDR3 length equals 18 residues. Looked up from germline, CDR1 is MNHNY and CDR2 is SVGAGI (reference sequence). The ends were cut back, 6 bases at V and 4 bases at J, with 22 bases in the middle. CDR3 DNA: TGTGCCAGCAGACGAGGGGCAGTAACTTACTCGGGGGCCAACGTCCTGACTTTC. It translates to CASRRGAVTYSGANVLTF.

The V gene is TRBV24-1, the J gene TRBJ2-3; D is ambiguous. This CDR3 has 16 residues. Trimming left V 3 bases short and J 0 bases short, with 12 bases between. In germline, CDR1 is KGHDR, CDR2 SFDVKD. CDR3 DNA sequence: TGTGCCACCAGTGATGTCATCCCACTGAGCACAGATACGCAGTATTTT. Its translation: CATSDVIPLSTDTQYF.

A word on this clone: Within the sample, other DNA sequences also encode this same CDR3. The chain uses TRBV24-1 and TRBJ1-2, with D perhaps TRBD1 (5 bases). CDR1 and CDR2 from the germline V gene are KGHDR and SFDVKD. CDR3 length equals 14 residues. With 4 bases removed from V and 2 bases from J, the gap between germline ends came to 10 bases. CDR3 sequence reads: CATSDLDRNYGYTF. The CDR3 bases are TGTGCCACCAGTGACCTCGACAGAAACTATGGCTACACCTTC.

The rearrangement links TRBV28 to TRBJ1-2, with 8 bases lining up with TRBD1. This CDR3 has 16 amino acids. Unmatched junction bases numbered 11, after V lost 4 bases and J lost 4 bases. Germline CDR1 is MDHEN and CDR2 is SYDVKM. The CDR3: CASSSQWDRRSYGYTF. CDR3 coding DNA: TGTGCCAGCAGTTCTCAGTGGGACAGGAGAAGCTATGGCTACACCTTC.

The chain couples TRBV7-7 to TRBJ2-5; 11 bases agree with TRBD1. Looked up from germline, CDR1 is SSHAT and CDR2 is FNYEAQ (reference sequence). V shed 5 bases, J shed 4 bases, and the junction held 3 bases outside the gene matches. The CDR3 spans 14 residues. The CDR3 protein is CASSSGTGGETQYF. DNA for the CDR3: TGTGCCAGCAGCAGCGGGACAGGGGGAGAGACCCAGTACTTC.

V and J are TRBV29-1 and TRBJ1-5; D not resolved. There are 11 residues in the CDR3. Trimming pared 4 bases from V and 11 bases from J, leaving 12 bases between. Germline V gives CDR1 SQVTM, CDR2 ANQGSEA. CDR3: CSVADFGAQHF. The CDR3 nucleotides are TGCAGCGTTGCAGACTTCGGTGCCCAGCATTTT.

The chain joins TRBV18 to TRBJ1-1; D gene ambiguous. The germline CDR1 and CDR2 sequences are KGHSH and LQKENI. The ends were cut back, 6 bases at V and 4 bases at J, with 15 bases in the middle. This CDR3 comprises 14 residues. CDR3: CASSPTRGTTEAFF. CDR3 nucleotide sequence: TGTGCCAGCTCCCCGACCCGGGGAACCACTGAAGCTTTCTTT.

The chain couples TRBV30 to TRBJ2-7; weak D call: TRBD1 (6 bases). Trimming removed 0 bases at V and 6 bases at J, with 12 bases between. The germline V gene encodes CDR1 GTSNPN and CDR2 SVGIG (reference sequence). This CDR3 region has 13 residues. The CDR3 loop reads CAWSVRTVGEQYF. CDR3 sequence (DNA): TGTGCCTGGAGTGTTAGGACAGTCGGCGAGCAGTACTTC.

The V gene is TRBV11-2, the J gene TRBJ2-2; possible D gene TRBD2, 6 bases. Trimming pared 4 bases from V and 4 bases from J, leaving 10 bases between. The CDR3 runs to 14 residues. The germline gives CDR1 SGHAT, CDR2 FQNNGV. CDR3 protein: CASSSGTSTGELFF. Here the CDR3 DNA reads TGTGCCAGCAGCTCCGGGACTTCCACCGGGGAGCTGTTTTTT.

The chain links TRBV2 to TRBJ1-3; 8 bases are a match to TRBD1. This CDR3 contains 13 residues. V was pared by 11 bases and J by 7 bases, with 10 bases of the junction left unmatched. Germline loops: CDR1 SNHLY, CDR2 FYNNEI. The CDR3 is CASLTGERNTIYF. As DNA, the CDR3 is TGTGCCTCATTGACAGGGGAAAGGAACACCATATATTTT.

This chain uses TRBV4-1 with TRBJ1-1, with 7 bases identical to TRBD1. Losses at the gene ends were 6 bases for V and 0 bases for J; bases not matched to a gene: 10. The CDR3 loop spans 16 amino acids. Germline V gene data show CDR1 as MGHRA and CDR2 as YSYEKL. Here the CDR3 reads CASRRISGTVNTEAFF. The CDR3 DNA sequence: TGCGCCAGCAGGCGAATCTCCGGGACAGTGAACACTGAAGCTTTCTTT.

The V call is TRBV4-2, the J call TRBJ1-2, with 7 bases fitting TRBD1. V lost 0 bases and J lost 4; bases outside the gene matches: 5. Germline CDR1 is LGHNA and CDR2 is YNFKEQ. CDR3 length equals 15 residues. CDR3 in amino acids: CASSQETGVGYGYTF. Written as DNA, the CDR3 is TGTGCCAGCAGCCAAGAAACAGGGGTAGGCTATGGCTACACCTTC.

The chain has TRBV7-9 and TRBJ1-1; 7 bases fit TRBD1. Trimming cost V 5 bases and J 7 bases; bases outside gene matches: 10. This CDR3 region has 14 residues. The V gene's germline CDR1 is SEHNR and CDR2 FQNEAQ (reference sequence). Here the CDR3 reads CASSPISQGDEAFF. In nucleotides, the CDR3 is TGTGCCAGCAGCCCTATATCTCAGGGGGATGAAGCTTTCTTT.

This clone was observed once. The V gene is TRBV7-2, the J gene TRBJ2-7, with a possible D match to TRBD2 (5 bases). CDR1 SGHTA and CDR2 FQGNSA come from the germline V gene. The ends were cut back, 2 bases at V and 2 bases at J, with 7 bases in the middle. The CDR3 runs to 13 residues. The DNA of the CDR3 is TGTGCCAGCAGCTTACGGGGTACCTACGAGCAGTACTTC. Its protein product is CASSLRGTYEQYF.